This T cell receptor (beta chain) was retrieved from a study of shared clonotypes between healthy human individuals. Naive CD4+ cells were CD45RA-selected; the remaining cells were memory. It was at deep level that the assay was run. Here immunoSEQ multiplex PCR was the method, and the copy in TCRdb shows in-frame clones only, minus some. The sample holds some 2.1 million clones, 90% to 95% seen once. General observations from the study: Represented genetic and exposure-history diversity was restricted by having few donors. Only blood samples were collected, and tissue repertoires likely differ.

The germline CDR1 and CDR2 sequences are SGHTA and FQGNSA. Trimming took 1 base from V and 4 from J, leaving 10 bases between them. The CDR3 runs 15 residues. In the case of this clone: The target antigen is unknown.

This TCR was sampled from a man aged 18 to 29 in good health. The material sequenced was naive CD4+ T cells sorted from blood. The subset here: CD45RA+ positively selected. This chain links TRBV7-2 with TRBJ1-4; no clear D. CDR3: CASSLEQRSNEKLFF. CDR3 bases: TGTGCCAGCAGCTTAGAGCAGAGGAGTAATGAAAAACTGTTTTTT.